The 12 T cell receptor beta chains below come from one sample, sequenced in a study of cytomegalovirus exposure and HLA in healthy donors. With 60 Vbeta and 13 Jbeta primers, the PCR was carried out. Profiled with immunoSEQ multiplex PCR; TCRdb holds only in-frame clones, not every one. This listing includes 100,000 to 150,000 clones. Sequences were obtained from PBMCs. These receptors were collected from a man younger than 45 in good health and CMV-seronegative.

V gene TRBV5-6 combines with J gene TRBJ2-5, with TRBD1 matching 9 bases. The DNA end lines up better with TRBJ2-7; the J call may be wrong. The V gene's germline CDR1 is SGHDT and CDR2 YYEEEE. This CDR3 contains 14 residues. CDR3 sequence (DNA): TGTGCCAGCAGCCGGGACAGGGTAACCTACGAGCAGTACTTC. Protein product: CASSRDRVTYEQYF.

The chain joins TRBV29-1 to TRBJ1-5; no clear D gene. Germline V gene lookup returns CDR1 SQVTM and CDR2 ANQGSEA. V was clipped by 3 bases and J by 7 bases, with 13 bases between them. This CDR3 has 13 residues. This CDR3 is CSVDVEAGQPQHF. The DNA for the CDR3 is TGCAGCGTTGATGTAGAGGCCGGGCAGCCCCAGCATTTT.

The chain couples TRBV6-5 to TRBJ1-5; possibly TRBD1 for D (6 bases). The V end was cut by 6 bases, the J end by 9 bases, with 15 bases between. Germline CDR1 and CDR2: MNHEY and SVGAGI. This CDR3 has 13 amino acids. The CDR3 DNA is TGTGCCAGCAGGTGGGCAGGGGACGGGCCCCAGCATTTT. Translated: CASRWAGDGPQHF.

This chain joins TRBV6-5 and TRBJ2-7, with D tentatively TRBD1 (6 bases). Germline lookup yields CDR1 MNHEY and CDR2 SVGAGI. V was clipped by 0 bases and J by 0 bases, with 9 bases between them. The CDR3 length is 15 residues. CDR3 residues: CASSYSQGYSYEQYF. The CDR3 DNA sequence: TGTGCCAGCAGTTACTCTCAGGGGTACTCCTACGAGCAGTACTTC.

The chain is built from TRBV5-1 and TRBJ2-7; D ambiguous. V dropped 4 bases and J dropped 3 bases, with 17 bases sitting between them. The CDR3 consists of 15 residues. Germline V gene data show CDR1 as SGHRS and CDR2 as YFSETQ. In DNA, the CDR3 is TGCGCCAGCAGCGTGTCGGGTCTTGGTTTCTACGAGCAGTACTTC. Amino acids: CASSVSGLGFYEQYF.

The chain has TRBV7-2 and TRBJ1-5; 12 nucleotides line up with TRBD1. J was trimmed by 5 bases and V by 5 bases; bases with no gene match: 4. This CDR3 contains 15 residues. Germline-derived CDR1 and CDR2 are SGHTA and FQGNSA. CDR3 sequence (DNA): TGTGCCAGCAGCGCCGGGACAGGGGGCCATCAGCCCCAGCATTTT. Amino acids: CASSAGTGGHQPQHF. Full variable domain (outside the CDR3, taken from reference TRBV7-2 and TRBJ1-5): GAGVSQSPSNKVTEKGKDVELRCDPISGHTALYWYRQSLGQGLEFLIYFQGNSAPDKSGLPSDRFSAERTGGSVSTLTIQRTQQEDSAVYLCASSAGTGGHQPQHFGDGTRLSIL.

V is TRBV7-6 and J is TRBJ2-7; no clear D gene. The CDR3 runs 13 residues. Trimming stripped 5 bases from V and 3 bases from J, with 11 bases between. Per germline, CDR1 SGHVS and CDR2 FNYEAQ. CDR3 DNA: TGTGCCAGCAGCCAAAGCCCCGGCTACGAGCAGTACTTC. Translated: CASSQSPGYEQYF.

The J gene is TRBJ2-6, the V gene TRBV9; 8 nucleotides line up with TRBD1. Germline trimming cut 2 bases from V and 0 bases from J; bases unmatched to any gene: 13. This CDR3 is built from 20 residues. Germline V gene sequence: CDR1 SGDLS, CDR2 YYNGEE. The CDR3 nucleotides are TGTGCCAGCAGCGTTTGGGTTAGTCGACAGGGGAGCTCTGGGGCCAACGTCCTGACTTTC. Its translation: CASSVWVSRQGSSGANVLTF.

The rearrangement links TRBV27 to TRBJ1-5; tentatively, D is TRBD1 (5 bases). The germline V and J ends were trimmed by 7 bases and 3 bases, with 10 bases remaining between them. Looked up from germline, CDR1 is MNHEY and CDR2 is SMNVEV (reference sequence). CDR3 length equals 13 residues. The CDR3 is CASKGDPNQPQHF. Here the CDR3 DNA reads TGTGCCAGCAAAGGGGATCCCAATCAGCCCCAGCATTTT.

The chain is built from TRBV5-1 and TRBJ1-5; 8 nucleotides agree with TRBD1. The CDR3 length is 14 residues. V was pared by 3 bases and J by 3 bases, with 2 bases of the junction left unmatched. The germline CDR1 and CDR2 sequences are SGHRS and YFSETQ. The CDR3 region is CASSSTGDNQPQHF. In DNA form, the CDR3 reads TGCGCCAGCAGCTCGACAGGGGACAATCAGCCCCAGCATTTT. Using reference TRBV5-1 and TRBJ1-5 for the parts outside the CDR3, the full variable domain is KAGVTQTPRYLIKTRGQQVTLSCSPISGHRSVSWYQQTPGQGLQFLFEYFSETQRNKGNFPGRFSGRQFSNSRSEMNVSTLELGDSALYLCASSSTGDNQPQHFGDGTRLSIL.

The genes are TRBV28 and TRBJ1-1; 10 bases map to TRBD1. Looked up from germline, CDR1 is MDHEN and CDR2 is SYDVKM. V lost 6 bases and J lost 11; bases outside the gene matches: 9. The CDR3 length is 13 residues. In nucleotides, the CDR3 is TGTGCCAGCAGAGACGAGACAGGGGGCTTGGCTTTCTTT. This codes for CASRDETGGLAFF.

This chain connects TRBV28 to TRBJ1-5, with 9 bases fitting TRBD1. The CDR3 is 16 amino acids. V shed 8 bases, J shed 7 bases, and the junction held 15 bases outside the gene matches. The germline CDR1 and CDR2 sequences are MDHEN and SYDVKM. CDR3 nucleotide sequence: TGTGCCAGCCCTCCGAGACAGGGGGATAGACAGCAGCCCCAGCATTTT. This gives the protein CASPPRQGDRQQPQHF.